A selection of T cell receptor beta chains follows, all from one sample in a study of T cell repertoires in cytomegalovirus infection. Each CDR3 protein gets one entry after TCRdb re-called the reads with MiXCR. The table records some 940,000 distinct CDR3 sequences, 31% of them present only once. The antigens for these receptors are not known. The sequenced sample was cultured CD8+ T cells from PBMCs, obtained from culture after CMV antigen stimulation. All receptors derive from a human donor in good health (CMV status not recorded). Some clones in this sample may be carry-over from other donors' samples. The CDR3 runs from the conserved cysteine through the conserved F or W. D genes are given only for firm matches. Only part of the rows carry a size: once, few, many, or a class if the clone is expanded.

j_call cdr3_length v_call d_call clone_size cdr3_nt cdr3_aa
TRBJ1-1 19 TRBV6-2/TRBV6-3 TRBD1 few TGTGCCAGCAGTTACTCCTCCTCGGACAGGGCGAATATGAACACTGAAGCTTTCTTT CASSYSSSDRANMNTEAFF
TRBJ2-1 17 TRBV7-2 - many TGTGCCAGCAGCTTAGGAGGCGGAAGACGCTCCTACAATGAGCAGTTCTTC CASSLGGGRRSYNEQFF
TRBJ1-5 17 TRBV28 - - TGTGCCAGCATCAAGAGGGTCAGGGATAAAGTCGATCAGCCCCAGCATTTT CASIKRVRDKVDQPQHF
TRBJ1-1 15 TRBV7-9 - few TGTGCCAGCATCATCCCGGACGGACTCGGGACTGAAGCTTTCTTT CASIIPDGLGTEAFF
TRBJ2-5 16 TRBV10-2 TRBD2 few TGCGCCAGCAGTGAGATGAGCGGGGGGGCGCAAGAGACCCAGTACTTC CASSEMSGGAQETQYF
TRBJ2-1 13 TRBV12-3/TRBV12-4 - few TGTGCCAGCACCCCTGGACTATTCCCTGAGCAGTTCTTC CASTPGLFPEQFF
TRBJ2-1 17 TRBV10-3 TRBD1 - TGTGCCACCACCGGAATAAGTGAGGGGGCTTCGGGTAATGAGCAGTTCTTC CATTGISEGASGNEQFF
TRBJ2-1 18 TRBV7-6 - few TGTGCCAGCAGCCTACTAGACGGCCTAGCCCTCGAGGGCGATGAGCAGTTCTTC CASSLLDGLALEGDEQFF
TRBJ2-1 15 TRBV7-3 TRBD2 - TGTGTCAGCAGCCCGGGACTAGCGGCATACAATGAGCAGTTCTTC CVSSPGLAAYNEQFF
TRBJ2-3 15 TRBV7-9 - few TGTGCCAGCAGCTCCCTTAGCGGATTCACAGATACGCAGTATTTT CASSSLSGFTDTQYF
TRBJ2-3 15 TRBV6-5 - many TGTGCCAGCAGTTACGGGACCTCGAGCACAGATACGCAGTATTTT CASSYGTSSTDTQYF
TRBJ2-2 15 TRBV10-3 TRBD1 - TGTGCCATCAGTCACAGGGGGCAGGACACCGGGGAGCTGTTTTTT CAISHRGQDTGELFF
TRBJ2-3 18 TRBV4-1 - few TGCGCCAGCAGCCAATTTCGCTTTACTAGCCCAAACACAGATACGCAGTATTTT CASSQFRFTSPNTDTQYF
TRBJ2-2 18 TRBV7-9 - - TGTGCCAGCAGAGAGGGCCTATCTTGGGGGTCGAACACCGGGGAGCTGTTTTTT CASREGLSWGSNTGELFF
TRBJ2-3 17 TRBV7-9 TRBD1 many TGTGCCAGCAGCTTAGCCCAGGGACAGGGATTCACAGATACGCAGTATTTT CASSLAQGQGFTDTQYF
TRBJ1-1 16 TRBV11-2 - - TGTGCCAGCAGCTTATGGGCAAGAGAAGAGAACACTGAAGCTTTCTTT CASSLWAREENTEAFF
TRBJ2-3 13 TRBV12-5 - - TGTGCTAGTGGACAGGGAATTGGGTATACGCAGTATTTT CASGQGIGYTQYF
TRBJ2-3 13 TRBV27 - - TGTGCCAGCACCCCGGGGGTCACAGATACGCACTATTTT CASTPGVTDTHYF
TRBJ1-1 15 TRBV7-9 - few TGTGCCAGCAGCTCTCTACCGACATACAACACTGAAGCTTTCTTT CASSSLPTYNTEAFF
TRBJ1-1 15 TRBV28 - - TGTGCCAGCAGTTTCCCCGGGGGGACAAACACTGAAGCTTTCTTT CASSFPGGTNTEAFF
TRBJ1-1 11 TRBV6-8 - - TGTGCCACCTACACGAACACTGAAGCTTTCTTT CATYTNTEAFF
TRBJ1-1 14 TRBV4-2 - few TGTGCCAGTACCTCCGAGTTATTGGACACTGAAGCTTTCTTT CASTSELLDTEAFF
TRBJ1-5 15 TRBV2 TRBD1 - TGTGCCAGCAGTCCCAGGACAGGGGGACGACAGCCCCAGCATTTT CASSPRTGGRQPQHF
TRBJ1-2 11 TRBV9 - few TGTGCCAGCAGCCCCCGAAACGGCTACACCTTC CASSPRNGYTF
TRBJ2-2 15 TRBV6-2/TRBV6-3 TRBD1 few TGTGCCAGCCGAGTGATACAGGGGGCGTTCGGGGAGCTGTTTTTT CASRVIQGAFGELFF
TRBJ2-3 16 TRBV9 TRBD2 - TGTGCCAGCAGCGCGCTAGCGGGGGGCCTCACAGATACGCAGTATTTT CASSALAGGLTDTQYF
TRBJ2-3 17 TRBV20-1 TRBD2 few TGCAGTGCTGACTTAGCGGGGGGCCCCTCTAACACAGATACGCAGTATTTT CSADLAGGPSNTDTQYF
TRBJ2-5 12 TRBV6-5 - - TGTGCCAGCAGTGACCTCGTTGAGACCCAGTACTTC CASSDLVETQYF
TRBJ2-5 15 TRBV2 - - TGTGCCAGCATGGATTTAGCGGCAAACCAAGAGACCCAGTACTTC CASMDLAANQETQYF
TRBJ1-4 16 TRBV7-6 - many TGTGCCAGCAGCAGGCGAGGGGTTACAACTAATGAAAAACTGTTTTTT CASSRRGVTTNEKLFF
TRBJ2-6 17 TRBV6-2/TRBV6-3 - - TGTGCCACTAGAGCACTAGGATCAAGCTCTGGGGCCAACGTCCTGACTTTC CATRALGSSSGANVLTF
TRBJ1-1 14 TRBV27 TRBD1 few TGTGCCAGCAGTCCCGACAGGGACTACACTGAAGCTTTCTTT CASSPDRDYTEAFF
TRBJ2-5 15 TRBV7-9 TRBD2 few TGTGCCAGCAGGTCAGCTGCGGGGGGGCAAGAGACCCAGTACTTC CASRSAAGGQETQYF
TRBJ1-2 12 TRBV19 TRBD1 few TGTGCCAGTACTACAGGGGGCGTCGGCTACACCTTC CASTTGGVGYTF
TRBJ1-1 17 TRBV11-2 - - TGTGCCAGCAGTACAATAAGGTTAAGGGGTAAGAGCACTGAAGCTTTCTTT CASSTIRLRGKSTEAFF
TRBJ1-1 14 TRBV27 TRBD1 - TGTGCCAGCAGTTCAAGGACAGGTAGTGCTGAAGCTTTCTTT CASSSRTGSAEAFF
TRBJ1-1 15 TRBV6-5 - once TGTGCCAGCAGTTACTCGAATGTAGGGAACACTGAAGCTTTCTTT CASSYSNVGNTEAFF
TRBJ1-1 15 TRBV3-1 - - TGTGCCAGCAGCCAAGATAGGTACACCAACACTGAAGCTTTCTTT CASSQDRYTNTEAFF
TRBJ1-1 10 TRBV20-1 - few TGCAGTGGGAGGGGGGAAGAAGCTTTCTTT CSGRGEEAFF
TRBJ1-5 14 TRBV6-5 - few TGTGCCAGCAGTCCCCAATATAGCAATCAGCCCCAGCATTTT CASSPQYSNQPQHF
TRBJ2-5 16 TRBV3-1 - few TGTGCCAGCAGCCAGGGAACAACAGACTTTGGAGAGACCCAGTACTTC CASSQGTTDFGETQYF
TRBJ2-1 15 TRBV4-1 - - TGCGCCAGCAGCCTTTGGGGGGGCCGTGATAATGAGCTGTTCTTC CASSLWGGRDNELFF
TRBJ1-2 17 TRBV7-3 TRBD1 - TGTGCCAGCAGCTTATCGGGACAGGGGGCTCGAGGCTATGGCTACACCTTC CASSLSGQGARGYGYTF
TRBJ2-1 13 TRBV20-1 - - TGCAGTTCTGACAGCCCCTCCTACAATGAGCAGTTCTTC CSSDSPSYNEQFF
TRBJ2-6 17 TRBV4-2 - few TGTGCCAGCAGCGCACGGGATGCCTCATCTGGGGCCAACGTCCTGACTTTC CASSARDASSGANVLTF
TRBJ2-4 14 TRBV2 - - TGTGCCAGCAGTGATTCGCCTGGGGAAAACATTCAGTACTTC CASSDSPGENIQYF
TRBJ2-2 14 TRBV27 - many TGTGCCAGCCTCCCAGGGAGGCACACCGGGGAGCTGTTTTTT CASLPGRHTGELFF